This T cell receptor beta chain was sequenced during a study of blood T cell repertoires in COVID-19. Study information: Acute and convalescent COVID-19 samples came from the United States, Italy and Spain.

Original processing notes: How many nucleated cells were present was estimated from reference gene primer amplification. Assay: immunoSEQ multiplex PCR; the TCRdb copy retains only in-frame clones and omits some. The DNA gave D and trimming, while V, J and clone size come from that table. The repertoire holds more than 95,000 clones, with over 70% as singletons. The CDR3 is made up of 16 amino acids. V lost 3 bases and J lost 6; bases outside the gene matches: 9. Germline V gene data show CDR1 as LGHDT and CDR2 as YNNKEL (reference sequence). Input material: peripheral blood. This TCR derives from a woman in her fifties or sixties with acute or convalescent COVID-19. V gene TRBV3-1 (or the pseudogene TRBV3-2) combines with J gene TRBJ1-2; TRBD1 matches 11 bases. CDR3 DNA sequence: TGTGCCAGCAGCCAGGCCGGGACAGGGGGAGGCCATGGCTACACCTTC. This encodes CASSQAGTGGGHGYTF.